This TCR beta chain was sequenced during a study of blood T cell repertoires in COVID-19. About the research overall: PBMCs, B-cell-depleted T cells, or T cells were the source of the cDNA or gDNA that made up the material.

V gave up 4 bases and J gave up 0 bases; unmatched junction bases: 4. The CDR3 covers 17 residues. Germline assignment: CDR1 SGHRS and CDR2 YFSETQ. Assay used: immunoSEQ multiplex PCR; TCRdb lists only in-frame clones, some missing. The sample lists roughly 100,000 clones, over 85% occurring once. This chain joins TRBV5-1 and TRBJ2-6; 10 bases line up with TRBD2. This receptor was identified in a woman older than 75 in a cohort sampled during active COVID-19. The sample consisted of peripheral blood. CDR3 in amino acids: CASSIAGGVSGANVLTF. Written as DNA, the CDR3 is TGCGCCAGCAGCATAGCGGGGGGAGTCTCTGGGGCCAACGTCCTGACTTTC.